Each of the 20 T cell receptor beta chains below was sequenced from the same sample in a study of T cells expressing NK-cell markers. TCRdb re-called the 5' RACE reads; one entry per CDR3 protein, DNA not given. In all, the sample yields 500,000 to 600,000 distinct CDR3 sequences. Specimen: blood T cells: a sorted CD56 or NKG2C T cell subset, CD4+ or CD8+ T cells, or bulk PBMC T cells (not recorded which). These receptor sequences come from a man younger than 30 in good health.

This chain connects TRBV4-2 to TRBJ2-2. Germline assignment: CDR1 LGHNA and CDR2 YNFKEQ. This CDR3 is 11 amino acids long. CDR3 residues: CASSRNGELFF.

The chain employs TRBV11-2 and TRBJ2-3. Germline loops: CDR1 SGHAT, CDR2 FQNNGV. The CDR3 covers 15 residues. CDR3 sequence reads: CASSLVQRGLDTQYF.

V usage is TRBV4-3 and J usage is TRBJ2-7. CDR1 and CDR2 (germline): LGHNA, YSLEER. CDR3 length equals 16 residues. CDR3 in amino acids: CASSQEAGRGPYEQYF.

The chain carries TRBV12-3 or TRBV12-4 and TRBJ2-7. CDR3 length: 11 amino acids. The CDR3 protein is CASSSSGEQYF.

The J gene is TRBJ2-1, the V gene TRBV7-8; TCRdb names TRBD2, which stays unverified in the absence of DNA. The CDR3 totals 14 residues. In germline, CDR1 is SGHVS, CDR2 FQNEAQ. The CDR3: CASRSNSGHNEQFF.

The chain's CDR3 is CASTASFGHTGELFF. The chain has TRBV7-9 and TRBJ2-2; without DNA, the TCRdb call of TRBD2 cannot be checked. The CDR3 totals 15 residues. Germline V gives CDR1 SEHNR, CDR2 FQNEAQ (reference sequence).

The J gene is TRBJ2-1, the V gene TRBV18; the TRBD2 assignment by TCRdb is unverifiable without DNA. The CDR3 totals 18 residues. Germline V gene sequence: CDR1 KGHSH, CDR2 LQKENI. The CDR3 is CASSPITSGRAAYNEQFF.

The gene calls are TRBV11-1 and TRBJ2-1; there is no DNA to check the TCRdb D call of TRBD2. The germline CDR1 and CDR2 sequences are SGHAT and FQDESV (reference sequence). The length of the CDR3 is 18 residues. The CDR3 here is CASSLTPGTSGSPKGQFF.

The CDR3 spells CASSQIHATGELFF. V usage is TRBV4-3 and J usage is TRBJ2-2. Germline values: CDR1 LGHNA, CDR2 YSLEER. The CDR3 length is 14 residues.

This rearrangement joins TRBV4-3 to TRBJ2-7; there is no DNA to check the TCRdb D call of TRBD1. The CDR3 length is 15 residues. Looked up from germline, CDR1 is LGHNA and CDR2 is YSLEER. CDR3 sequence reads: CASSLLGQIPYEQYF.

This chain uses TRBV12-3 or TRBV12-4 with TRBJ2-5. There are 14 residues in the CDR3. The CDR3 region is CASSLSASEETQYF.

This sequence joins TRBV13 and TRBJ2-1; TCRdb's D call of TRBD1 is untestable without DNA. The CDR3 covers 15 residues. Germline V lookup: CDR1 PRHDT, CDR2 FYEKMQ (reference sequence). The CDR3 loop reads CASSPQGAGYNEQFF.

This chain joins TRBV7-2 and TRBJ2-1; TCRdb's D call of TRBD2 is untestable without DNA. Germline CDR1 reads SGHTA; CDR2 reads FQGNSA. CDR3 length: 18 amino acids. The CDR3 loop reads CASSESVLLAGRLDEQFF.

The rearrangement joins TRBV7-9 to TRBJ2-2. Germline V gene sequence: CDR1 SEHNR, CDR2 FQNEAQ (reference sequence). This CDR3 comprises 12 residues. CDR3 sequence reads: CASSWYDGELFF.

The chain couples TRBV20-1 to TRBJ2-1. Germline-derived CDR1 and CDR2 are DFQATT and SNEGSKA (reference sequence). The CDR3 consists of 13 residues. This chain's CDR3 is CSVVQNSNNEQFF.

The V gene is TRBV20-1, the J gene TRBJ2-1; TCRdb names TRBD1, which stays unverified in the absence of DNA. The length of the CDR3 is 14 residues. Looked up from germline, CDR1 is DFQATT and CDR2 is SNEGSKA (reference sequence). The CDR3 spells CKMTRDGTYNEQFF.

This chain links TRBV29-1 with TRBJ2-2; absent DNA, TCRdb's TRBD1 call cannot be checked. Germline V gene data show CDR1 as SQVTM and CDR2 as ANQGSEA. The CDR3 runs 13 residues. CDR3 loop: CSVGGQRAGELFF.

This chain connects TRBV20-1 to TRBJ2-3; TCRdb lists TRBD2, though no DNA is available to test this call. Germline loops: CDR1 DFQATT, CDR2 SNEGSKA (reference sequence). The CDR3 is 14 amino acids. The CDR3 sequence is CSARRDFSTDTQYF.

The V and J genes are TRBV7-2 and TRBJ2-7; there is no DNA to check the TCRdb D call of TRBD2. Germline lookup yields CDR1 SGHTA and CDR2 FQGNSA. The CDR3 loop spans 15 amino acids. This CDR3 reads CASSQTGTSGSEQYF.

The chain is built from TRBV6-2 or TRBV6-3 and TRBJ2-1. Germline CDR1 is MNHEY and CDR2 is SVGEGT. The CDR3 runs 11 residues. The CDR3 protein is CAARNGNEQFF.